The 5 T cell receptor beta chains in this list originate from one sample, sequenced in a study of blood T cell repertoires in COVID-19. Profiling relied on immunoSEQ multiplex PCR, and the TCRdb table lists in-frame clones only, not all of them. The data contain 40,000 to 60,000 clones, 65% to 85% of them singletons. Material for sequencing was peripheral blood. The receptors were gathered from a man over 45 with active COVID-19.

This rearrangement joins TRBV25-1 to TRBJ1-2, with TRBD1 matching 9 bases. The junction had 10 bases not matched to a gene; V was cut back by 3 bases and J by 8 bases. The CDR3 has 15 amino acids. Germline lookup yields CDR1 MGHDK and CDR2 SYGVNS. The CDR3 DNA follows: TGTGCCAGCAGTGATTACAGGGGGCGCCCCTGGGGCTACACCTTC. This encodes CASSDYRGRPWGYTF.

This chain links TRBV7-2 with TRBJ2-1; no reliable D call. Trimming pared 5 bases from V and 3 bases from J, leaving 11 bases between. The CDR3 spans 14 residues. Germline V gives CDR1 SGHTA, CDR2 FQGNSA. CDR3 sequence reads: CASSHWPFYNEQFF. CDR3 nucleotides: TGTGCCAGCAGCCATTGGCCTTTCTACAATGAGCAGTTCTTC.

The J gene is TRBJ2-7, the V gene TRBV2; 9 bases line up with TRBD1. CDR3 length: 15 residues. CDR1 is SNHLY and CDR2 is FYNNEI in the germline V gene. The J segment lost 6 bases and the V segment lost 8 bases, leaving 14 bases of the junction unmatched. CDR3 DNA sequence: TGTGCCAGCCGACCCCCGGACAGGGGACGAAGCGAGCAGTACTTC. Translating it yields CASRPPDRGRSEQYF.

This sequence joins TRBV10-3 and TRBJ2-7, with D perhaps TRBD1 (5 bases). The CDR3 length is 15 residues. V lost 0 bases to trimming and J lost 6 bases, with 15 bases between them. Germline lookup yields CDR1 ENHRY and CDR2 SYGVKD. Written as DNA, the CDR3 is TGTGCCATCAGTGAGTCTGTAGGGGTTTTGGGCGAGCAGTACTTC. This encodes CAISESVGVLGEQYF.

The chain joins TRBV10-2 to TRBJ2-1, with a possible D match to TRBD1 (8 bases). Germline loops: CDR1 WSHSY, CDR2 SAAADI. The CDR3 length is 13 residues. V dropped 6 bases and J dropped 7 bases, with 13 bases sitting between them. The CDR3 here is CASRQGGSNEQFF. The CDR3 nucleotides read TGCGCCAGCAGACAGGGGGGGAGTAATGAGCAGTTCTTC.